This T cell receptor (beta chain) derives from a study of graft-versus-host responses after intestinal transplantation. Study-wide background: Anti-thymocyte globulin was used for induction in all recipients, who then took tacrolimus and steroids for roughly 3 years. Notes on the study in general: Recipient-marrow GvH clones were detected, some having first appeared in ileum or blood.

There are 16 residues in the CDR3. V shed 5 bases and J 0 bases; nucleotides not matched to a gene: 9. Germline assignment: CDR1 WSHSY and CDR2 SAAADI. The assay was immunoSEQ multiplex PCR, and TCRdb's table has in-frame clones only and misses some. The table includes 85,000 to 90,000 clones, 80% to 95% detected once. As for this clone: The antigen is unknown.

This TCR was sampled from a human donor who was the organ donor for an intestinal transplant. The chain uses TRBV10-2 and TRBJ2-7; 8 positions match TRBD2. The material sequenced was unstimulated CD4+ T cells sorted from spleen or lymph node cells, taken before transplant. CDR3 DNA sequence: TGCGCCAGCAGTCAATACCCCGGACTAGCCTCCTACGAGCAGTACTTC. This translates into CASSQYPGLASYEQYF.